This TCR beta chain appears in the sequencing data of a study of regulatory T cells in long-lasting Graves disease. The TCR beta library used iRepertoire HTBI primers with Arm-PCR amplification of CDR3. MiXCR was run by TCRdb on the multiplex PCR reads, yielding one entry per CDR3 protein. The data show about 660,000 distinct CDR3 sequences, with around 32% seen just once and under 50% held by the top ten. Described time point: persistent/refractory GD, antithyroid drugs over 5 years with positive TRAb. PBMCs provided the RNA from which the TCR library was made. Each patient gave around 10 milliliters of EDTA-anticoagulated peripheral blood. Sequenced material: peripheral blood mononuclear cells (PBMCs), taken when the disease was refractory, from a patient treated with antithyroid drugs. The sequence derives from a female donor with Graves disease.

CDR3 in DNA: TGTGCCTGGTGTAGTCAGAACAATCAGCCCCAGCATTTT. This codes for CAWCSQNNQPQHF. The chain joins TRBV30 to TRBJ1-5, with unresolved D. The V and J ends lost 5 bases and 3 bases respectively, with 11 bases between them. The CDR3 sequence is 13 residues long. Germline CDR1 is GTSNPN and CDR2 is SVGIG (reference sequence).